This TCR beta chain was recovered during a study of T cells in localized non-small cell lung cancer. General study results and limits: Increased T cell density in blood showed an association with longer overall survival. Uninvolved adjacent lung showed peak T cell clonality, exceeding tumor. Sequencing was restricted to one tumor region; therefore, heterogeneity remains possible.

On this clone itself: Its target is unknown.

The protocol was immunoSEQ multiplex PCR, while the TCRdb copy is restricted to in-frame clones and leaves out a portion. The sample holds about 9,200 clones; around 92% are singletons and the top ten take approximately 2.5%. Germline CDR1 is LNHDA and CDR2 is SQIVND (reference sequence). This CDR3 is built from 12 residues. Between the trimmed V and J ends, which lost 5 bases and 10 bases, there was a span of 14 bases. J is TRBJ1-1 and V is TRBV19; D is perhaps TRBD1 (6 bases). Here the sequenced sample was peripheral blood, taken before any cancer treatment. The receptor was derived from a female donor older than 55 with stage II squamous cell lung carcinoma. The CDR3 reads CASSFRGGGAFF. For the CDR3, the DNA is TGTGCCAGTAGTTTCAGGGGCGGAGGAGCTTTCTTT.